Listed here is a single T cell receptor beta chain. These data originate in a study of blood T cell repertoires in COVID-19. Across the study: Sample material is recorded as cDNA or gDNA derived from T cells, B-cell-depleted T cells, or PBMCs.

The CDR3 runs 16 residues. With V trimmed by 5 bases and J by 3 bases, 9 bases remained unmatched. Germline V gene lookup returns CDR1 SGHRS and CDR2 YFSETQ. Assay: immunoSEQ multiplex PCR; the TCRdb copy retains only in-frame clones and omits some. The sample gives a few hundred thousand clones, around 85% of which show up once; roughly 0.87% is in the top ten. Input material: peripheral blood. The rearrangement uses TRBV5-1 and TRBJ2-2, with 8 bases aligning to TRBD1. This receptor was obtained from a human donor with COVID-19, enrolled during active disease. The donor label of this sample is uncertain. The CDR3 protein is CASRPRQGSDTGELFF. The CDR3 DNA sequence: TGCGCCAGCAGACCTCGACAGGGGAGTGACACCGGGGAGCTGTTTTTT. Variable domain in full (rest from reference TRBV5-1 and TRBJ2-2): KAGVTQTPRYLIKTRGQQVTLSCSPISGHRSVSWYQQTPGQGLQFLFEYFSETQRNKGNFPGRFSGRQFSNSRSEMNVSTLELGDSALYLCASRPRQGSDTGELFFGEGSRLTVL.